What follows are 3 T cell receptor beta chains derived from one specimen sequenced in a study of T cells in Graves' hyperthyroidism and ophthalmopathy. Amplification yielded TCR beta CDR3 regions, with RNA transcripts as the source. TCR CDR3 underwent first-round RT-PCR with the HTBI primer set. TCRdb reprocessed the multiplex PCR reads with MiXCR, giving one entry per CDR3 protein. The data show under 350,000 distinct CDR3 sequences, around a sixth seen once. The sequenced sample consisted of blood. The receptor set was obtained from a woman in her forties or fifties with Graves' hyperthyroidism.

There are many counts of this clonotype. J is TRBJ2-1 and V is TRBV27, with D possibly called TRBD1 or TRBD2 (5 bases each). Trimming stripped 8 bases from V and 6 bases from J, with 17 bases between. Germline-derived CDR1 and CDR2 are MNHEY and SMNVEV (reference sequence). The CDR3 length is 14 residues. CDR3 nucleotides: TGTGCCAGCCGACGCGTGACGGGACCCAATGAGCAGTTCTTC. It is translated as CASRRVTGPNEQFF.

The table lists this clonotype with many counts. The CDR3 DNA is TGTGCCAGCAGCTTAGCGCCCGGGGCCGGGGGTAGCTATGGCTACACCTTC. Its protein product is CASSLAPGAGGSYGYTF. The V gene is TRBV7-9, the J gene TRBJ1-2; TRBD1 is a possible D gene (5 bases). Germline loops: CDR1 SEHNR, CDR2 FQNEAQ (reference sequence). The ends were cut back, 0 bases at V and 4 bases at J, with 18 bases in the middle. The CDR3 runs to 17 residues.

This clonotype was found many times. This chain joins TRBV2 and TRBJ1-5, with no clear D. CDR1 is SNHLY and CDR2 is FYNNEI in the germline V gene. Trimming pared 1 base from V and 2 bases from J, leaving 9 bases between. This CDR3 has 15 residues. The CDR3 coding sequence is TGTGCCAGCAGTGAAGAGGATTCGGGCAATCAGCCCCAGCATTTT. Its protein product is CASSEEDSGNQPQHF.